The TCR beta chain under discussion was sequenced for a study of Graves' ophthalmopathy and Graves' hyperthyroidism. This CDR3 has 13 amino acids. CDR1 and CDR2 from the germline V gene are SGHRS and YFSETQ. Trimming took off 4 bases at V and 1 base at J, with 8 bases between the two ends. The PBMCs were taken from approximately 11 ml of fresh peripheral blood. This clonotype has only a few counts. Its antigen is currently unknown. Regarding the study as a whole: Most expanded clonotypes from thyroid (those above 0.001 frequency) were also found in blood.

CDR3 regions of TCR beta were amplified from RNA transcripts. HTBI primers were employed in first-round RT-PCR, then a second-round multiplex PCR followed. Using its own MiXCR run on the multiplex PCR reads, TCRdb lists one record per CDR3 protein. The sample gives just over 400,000 distinct CDR3 sequences, 21% of which show up once; under 3% is in the top ten. The receptor's source is a woman between 18 and 29 years old with stable Graves' hyperthyroidism. The source material was peripheral blood. The chain couples TRBV5-1 to TRBJ1-1; no definite D call. Written as DNA, the CDR3 is TGCGCCAGCAGCACTACAACGAACACTGAAGCTTTCTTT. This encodes CASSTTTNTEAFF.